This record covers a single T cell receptor beta chain. This entry belongs to a study of shared clonotypes between healthy human individuals. V lost 4 bases and J lost 7; bases outside the gene matches: 8. The CDR3 totals 15 residues. Per germline, CDR1 SGHTA and CDR2 FQGNSA. Method: immunoSEQ multiplex PCR; TCRdb's copy keeps in-frame clones and lacks some. Of around 340,000 clones in the sample, roughly 70% are singletons; the top ten hold about 9.4%. The chain has TRBV7-2 and TRBJ1-5, with 9 bases lining up with TRBD1. The receptor was isolated from a young man in good health. Sequencing was performed on memory CD4+ T cells sorted from blood. The subset: CD45RA-negative fraction. The CDR3 region is CASSSTGTGSQPQHF. CDR3 sequence (DNA): TGTGCCAGCAGCTCAACCGGGACAGGGAGCCAGCCCCAGCATTTT.